One and the same sample provided the 3 T cell receptor beta chains below, sequenced in a study of blood T cell repertoires in COVID-19. Libraries were prepared by immunoSEQ multiplex PCR; TCRdb keeps only in-frame clonotypes and omits some of them. Here the sample spans about 130,000 clones, around 87% being singletons. Sequenced: peripheral blood. The receptors stem from a woman aged 45 to 65 who had recovered from COVID-19.

The chain links TRBV3-1 (or the pseudogene TRBV3-2) to TRBJ1-2; tentative D call: TRBD1 (5 bases). V lost 3 bases and J 4 bases, leaving 12 bases between the germline ends. The CDR3 is 14 amino acids. Germline V CDR1 and CDR2: LGHDT, YNNKEL (reference sequence). CDR3 region: CASSHLRQTYGYTF. In nucleotides, the CDR3 is TGTGCCAGCAGCCACCTACGACAGACCTATGGCTACACCTTC.

The chain links TRBV19 to TRBJ1-1, with TRBD1 matching over 8 bases. Germline V lookup: CDR1 LNHDA, CDR2 SQIVND (reference sequence). CDR3 length: 15 amino acids. Unmatched junction bases numbered 6, after V lost 5 bases and J lost 1 base. The CDR3 reads CASSEDRGANTEAFF. CDR3 DNA: TGTGCCAGTAGTGAAGACAGGGGCGCGAACACTGAAGCTTTCTTT.

The chain links TRBV10-3 to TRBJ2-1, with 7 bases fitting TRBD2. V was pared by 4 bases and J by 6 bases, with 9 bases of the junction left unmatched. Germline V lookup: CDR1 ENHRY, CDR2 SYGVKD. The CDR3 consists of 15 residues. CDR3 in DNA: TGTGCCATCAGTGGGAGAGGACTAGTGACCAATGAGCAGTTCTTC. Translated: CAISGRGLVTNEQFF.